The text below deals with one T cell receptor beta chain. This specimen belongs to a study of T cell changes during pregnancy in multiple sclerosis. Here immunoSEQ multiplex PCR was the method, and the copy in TCRdb shows in-frame clones only, minus some. Of about 110,000 clones listed, about 93% were seen once; the top ten hold about 1.5%. This CDR3 is 15 amino acids long. Germline trimming cut 6 bases from V and 7 bases from J; bases unmatched to any gene: 9. CDR1 MNHEY and CDR2 SMNVEV come from the germline V gene (reference sequence). The material was peripheral blood, obtained in the third trimester of pregnancy. The receptor's source is a female donor with multiple sclerosis, enrolled in a pregnancy study. The V gene is TRBV27, the J gene TRBJ1-2; 12 bases fit TRBD1. Written as DNA, the CDR3 is TGTGCCAGCAGCCCGAGGGGACAGGGGGCCGGTGGCTACACCTTC. Its protein is CASSPRGQGAGGYTF.